This T cell receptor beta chain was sequenced during a study of blood T cell repertoires in COVID-19. Study in general: The origin of the acute and convalescent COVID-19 samples was the United States, Italy and Spain. T cells, B-cell-depleted T cells, or PBMCs supplied cDNA or gDNA.

V was shortened by 4 bases and J by 1 base, with 16 bases between the two germline ends. From germline, CDR1 is SEHNR and CDR2 FQNEAQ (reference sequence). The CDR3 has 16 amino acids. Sequencing used immunoSEQ multiplex PCR; TCRdb keeps in-frame clones, though not all of them. The table records 300,000 to 350,000 clones, over 70% of them present only once. The receptor comes from a man aged 30 to 39 who had recovered from COVID-19. This chain uses TRBV7-9 with TRBJ2-5; D is uncertain. The material sequenced was PBMCs or T cells enriched from blood (not recorded which). The CDR3: CASSSPLNVAQETQYF. CDR3 DNA: TGTGCCAGCAGCTCCCCGTTGAACGTGGCCCAAGAGACCCAGTACTTC.